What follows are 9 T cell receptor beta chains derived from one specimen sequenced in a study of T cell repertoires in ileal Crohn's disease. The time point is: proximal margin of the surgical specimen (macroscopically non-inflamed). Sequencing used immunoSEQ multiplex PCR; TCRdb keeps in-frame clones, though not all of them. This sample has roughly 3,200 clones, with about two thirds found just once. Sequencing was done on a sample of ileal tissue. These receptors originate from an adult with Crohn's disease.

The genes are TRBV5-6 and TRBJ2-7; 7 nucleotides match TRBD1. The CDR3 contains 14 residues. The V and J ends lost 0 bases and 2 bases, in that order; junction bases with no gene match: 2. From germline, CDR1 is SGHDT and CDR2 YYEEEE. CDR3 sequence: CASSLGTGTYEQYF. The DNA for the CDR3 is TGTGCCAGCAGCTTGGGGACAGGAACCTACGAGCAGTACTTC.

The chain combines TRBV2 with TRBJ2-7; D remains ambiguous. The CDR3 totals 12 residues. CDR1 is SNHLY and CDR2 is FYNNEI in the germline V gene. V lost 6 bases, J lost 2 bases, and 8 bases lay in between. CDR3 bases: TGTGCCAGCAGCCCCCGGCCCTACGAGCAGTACTTC. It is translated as CASSPRPYEQYF.

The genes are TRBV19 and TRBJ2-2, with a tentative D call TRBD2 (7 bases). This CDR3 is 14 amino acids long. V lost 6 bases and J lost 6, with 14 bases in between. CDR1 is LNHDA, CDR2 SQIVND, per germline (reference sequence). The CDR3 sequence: CASRTGGASGELFF. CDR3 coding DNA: TGTGCCAGTAGGACGGGGGGCGCGTCCGGGGAGCTGTTTTTT.

CDR3 DNA: TGTGCCAGCAGCGTGGGGGACATTTTTAGGGGAACTGAAGCTTTCTTT. Amino acid sequence: CASSVGDIFRGTEAFF. V usage is TRBV9 and J usage is TRBJ1-1, with D possibly TRBD1 on 6 matching bases. The ends were cut back, 2 bases at V and 5 bases at J, with 19 bases in the middle. CDR1 is SGDLS, CDR2 YYNGEE, per germline. The CDR3 spans 16 residues.

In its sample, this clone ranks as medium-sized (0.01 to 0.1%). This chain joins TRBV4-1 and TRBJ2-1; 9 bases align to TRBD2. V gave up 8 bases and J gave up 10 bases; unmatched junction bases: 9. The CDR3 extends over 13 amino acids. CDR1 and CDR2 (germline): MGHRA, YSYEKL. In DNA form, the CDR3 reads TGCGCCAGCGCCCGACTAGCGGCTCCCGAGCAGTTCTTC. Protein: CASARLAAPEQFF.

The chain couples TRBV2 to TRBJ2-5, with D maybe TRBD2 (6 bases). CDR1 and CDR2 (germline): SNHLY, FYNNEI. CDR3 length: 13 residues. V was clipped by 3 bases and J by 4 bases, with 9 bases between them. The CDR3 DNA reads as TGTGCCAGCAGTGAGGGACTTCTAGAGACCCAGTACTTC. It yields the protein CASSEGLLETQYF.

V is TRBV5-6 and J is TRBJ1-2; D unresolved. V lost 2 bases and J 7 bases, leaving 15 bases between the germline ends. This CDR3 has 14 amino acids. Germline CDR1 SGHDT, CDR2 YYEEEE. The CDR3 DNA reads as TGTGCCAGCAGCTTAATATCCAAGTTCGGTGGCTACACCTTC. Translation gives CASSLISKFGGYTF.

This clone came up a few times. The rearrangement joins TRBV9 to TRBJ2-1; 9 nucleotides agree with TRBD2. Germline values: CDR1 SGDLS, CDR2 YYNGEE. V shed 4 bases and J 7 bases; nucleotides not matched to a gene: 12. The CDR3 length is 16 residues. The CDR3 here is CASSPRVAGDLNEQFF. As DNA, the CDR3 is TGTGCCAGCAGCCCCCGTGTAGCGGGAGATCTGAATGAGCAGTTCTTC.

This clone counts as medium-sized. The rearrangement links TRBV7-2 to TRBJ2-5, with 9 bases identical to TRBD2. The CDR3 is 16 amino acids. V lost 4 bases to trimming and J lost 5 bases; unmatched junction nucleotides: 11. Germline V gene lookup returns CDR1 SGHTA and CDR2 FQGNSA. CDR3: CASSSSRGLATETQYF. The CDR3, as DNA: TGTGCCAGCAGCTCTAGTCGAGGACTAGCGACCGAGACCCAGTACTTC.